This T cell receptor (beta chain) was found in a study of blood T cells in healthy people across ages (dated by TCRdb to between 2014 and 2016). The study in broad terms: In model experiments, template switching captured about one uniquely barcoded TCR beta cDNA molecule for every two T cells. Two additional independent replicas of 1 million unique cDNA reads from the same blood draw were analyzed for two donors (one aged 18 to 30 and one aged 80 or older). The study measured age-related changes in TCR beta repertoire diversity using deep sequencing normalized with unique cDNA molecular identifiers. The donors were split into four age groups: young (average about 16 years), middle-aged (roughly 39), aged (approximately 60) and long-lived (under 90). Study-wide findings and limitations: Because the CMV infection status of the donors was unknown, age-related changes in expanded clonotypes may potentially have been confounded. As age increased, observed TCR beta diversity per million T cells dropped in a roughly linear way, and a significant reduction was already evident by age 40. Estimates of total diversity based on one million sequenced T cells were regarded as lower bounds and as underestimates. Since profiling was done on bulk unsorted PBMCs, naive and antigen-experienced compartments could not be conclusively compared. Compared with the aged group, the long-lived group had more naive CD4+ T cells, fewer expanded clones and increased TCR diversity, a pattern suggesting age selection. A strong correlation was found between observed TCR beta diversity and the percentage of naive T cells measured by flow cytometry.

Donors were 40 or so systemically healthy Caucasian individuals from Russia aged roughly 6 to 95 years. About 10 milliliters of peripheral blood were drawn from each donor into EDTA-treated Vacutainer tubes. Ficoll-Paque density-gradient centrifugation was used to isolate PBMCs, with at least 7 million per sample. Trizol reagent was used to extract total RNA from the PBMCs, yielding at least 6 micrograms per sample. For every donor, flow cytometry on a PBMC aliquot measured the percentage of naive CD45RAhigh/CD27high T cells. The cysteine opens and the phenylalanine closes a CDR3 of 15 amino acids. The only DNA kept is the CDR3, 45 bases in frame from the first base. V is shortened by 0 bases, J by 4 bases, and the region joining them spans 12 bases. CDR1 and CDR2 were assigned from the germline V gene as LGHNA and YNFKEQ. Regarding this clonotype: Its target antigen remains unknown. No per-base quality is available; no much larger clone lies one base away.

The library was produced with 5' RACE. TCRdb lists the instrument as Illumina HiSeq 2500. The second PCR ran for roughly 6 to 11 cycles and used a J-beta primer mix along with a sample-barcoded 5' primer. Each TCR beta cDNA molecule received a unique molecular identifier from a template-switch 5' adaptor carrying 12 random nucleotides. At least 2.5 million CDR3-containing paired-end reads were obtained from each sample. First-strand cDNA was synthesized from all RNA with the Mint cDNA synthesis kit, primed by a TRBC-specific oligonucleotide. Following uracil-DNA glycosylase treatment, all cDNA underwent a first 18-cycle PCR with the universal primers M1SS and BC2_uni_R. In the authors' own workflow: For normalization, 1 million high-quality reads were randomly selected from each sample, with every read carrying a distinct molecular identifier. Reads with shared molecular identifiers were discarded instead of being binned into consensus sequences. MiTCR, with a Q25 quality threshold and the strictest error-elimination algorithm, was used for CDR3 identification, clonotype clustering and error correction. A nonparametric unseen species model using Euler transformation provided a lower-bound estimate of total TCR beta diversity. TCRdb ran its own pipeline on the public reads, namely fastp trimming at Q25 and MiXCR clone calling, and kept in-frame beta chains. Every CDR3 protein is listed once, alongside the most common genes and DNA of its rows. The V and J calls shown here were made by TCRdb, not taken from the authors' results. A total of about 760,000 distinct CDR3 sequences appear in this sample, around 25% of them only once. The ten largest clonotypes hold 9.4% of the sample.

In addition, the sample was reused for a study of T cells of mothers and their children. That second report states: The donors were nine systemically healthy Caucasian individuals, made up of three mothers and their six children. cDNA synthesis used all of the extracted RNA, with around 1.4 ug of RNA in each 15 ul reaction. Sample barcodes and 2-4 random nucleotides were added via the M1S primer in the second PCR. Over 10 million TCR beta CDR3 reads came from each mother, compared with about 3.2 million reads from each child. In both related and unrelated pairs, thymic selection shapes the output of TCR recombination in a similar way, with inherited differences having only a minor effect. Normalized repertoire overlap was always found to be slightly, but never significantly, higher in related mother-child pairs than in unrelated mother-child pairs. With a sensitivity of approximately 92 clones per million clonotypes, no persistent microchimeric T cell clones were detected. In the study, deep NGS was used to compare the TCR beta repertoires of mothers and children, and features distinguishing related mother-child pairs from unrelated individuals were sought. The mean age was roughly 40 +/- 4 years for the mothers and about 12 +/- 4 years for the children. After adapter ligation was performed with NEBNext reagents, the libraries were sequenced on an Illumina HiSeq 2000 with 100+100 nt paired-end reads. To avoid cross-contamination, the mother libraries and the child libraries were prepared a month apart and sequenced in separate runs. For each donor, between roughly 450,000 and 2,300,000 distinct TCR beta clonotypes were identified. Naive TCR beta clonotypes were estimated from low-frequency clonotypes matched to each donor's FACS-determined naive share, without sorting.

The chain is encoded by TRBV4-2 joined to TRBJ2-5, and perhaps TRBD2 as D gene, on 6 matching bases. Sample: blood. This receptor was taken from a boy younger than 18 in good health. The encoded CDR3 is CASSQEEGLGETQYF. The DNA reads TGTGCCAGCAGCCAAGAGGAGGGATTGGGAGAGACCCAGTACTTC.